One and the same sample provided the 20 T cell receptor beta chains below, sequenced in a study of response to subunit inactivated influenza vaccine. TCRdb passed the RT-PCR reads through MiXCR, listing each CDR3 protein once. The table includes fewer than 700,000 distinct CDR3 sequences, approximately 12% detected once. The source was PBMCs from blood, collected 40 to 50 days after vaccination. These receptors were collected from a man aged 50-59 years who received an inactivated influenza vaccine.

V and J are TRBV14 and TRBJ2-2; 9 positions agree with TRBD1. Germline V gives CDR1 SGHDN, CDR2 FVKESK. This CDR3 is 15 amino acids long. V was pared by 4 bases and J by 4 bases, with 4 bases of the junction left unmatched. In DNA form, the CDR3 reads TGTGCCAGCAGCCGCCGGACAGGGGTCACCGGGGAGCTGTTTTTT. This codes for CASSRRTGVTGELFF.

This chain connects TRBV5-1 to TRBJ2-7; 10 bases agree with TRBD1. V shed 0 bases, J shed 6 bases, and the junction held 6 bases outside the gene matches. Germline V CDR1 and CDR2: SGHRS, YFSETQ. The CDR3 is 15 residues long. Written as DNA, the CDR3 is TGCGCCAGCAGCTTGGCGGCGGGACAGGGGTTCGAGCAGTACTTC. This gives the protein CASSLAAGQGFEQYF.

This clonotype was seen ten or more times. The chain uses TRBV6-5 and TRBJ1-1, with unresolved D. This CDR3 has 11 amino acids. Trimming cost V 6 bases and J 3 bases, with 5 bases left between them. The V gene's germline CDR1 is MNHEY and CDR2 SVGAGI. CDR3 region: CASRRYTEAFF. The CDR3 bases are TGTGCCAGCAGACGATACACTGAAGCTTTCTTT.

This chain links TRBV6-2 or TRBV6-3 with TRBJ2-6, with TRBD2 identical over 13 bases. Per germline, CDR1 MNHEY and CDR2 SVGEGT. The CDR3 extends over 21 amino acids. The V and J ends lost 2 bases and 4 bases, in that order; junction bases with no gene match: 14. The CDR3 DNA reads TGTGCCAGCAGTTACGGTGTTCGGACTAGCGGGAGCTTTTCGGGGGCCAACGTCCTGACTTTC. It is translated as CASSYGVRTSGSFSGANVLTF.

The J gene is TRBJ2-6, the V gene TRBV18; the D is unclear. This CDR3 is built from 19 residues. V was trimmed by 0 bases and J by 1 base, leaving 16 bases between them. Germline values: CDR1 KGHSH, CDR2 LQKENI. CDR3 sequence reads: CASSPPSVGFLSGANVLTF. In nucleotides, the CDR3 is TGTGCCAGCTCACCACCATCGGTCGGATTTCTATCTGGGGCCAACGTCCTGACTTTC.

As concerns this clonotype: A read error is likely, as this CDR3 ends without the conserved phenylalanine or tryptophan. The chain links TRBV5-1 to TRBJ2-1; D may match TRBD1 or TRBD2 (5 bases each). V was pared by 0 bases and J by 10 bases, with 17 bases between. Germline V CDR1 and CDR2: SGHRS, YFSETQ. CDR3 length: 15 amino acids. The CDR3, as DNA: TGCGCCAGCAGCTTGGATGAGACAGCGGCCGGCGAGCAGTTCCTC. It translates to CASSLDETAAGEQFL.

This clonotype was picked up a small number of times. The CDR3 sequence: CASSFADNQPQHF. DNA for the CDR3: TGTGCCAGCAGTTTCGCGGACAATCAGCCCCAGCATTTT. The chain recombines TRBV12-3 or TRBV12-4 with TRBJ1-5, with D unclear. Trimming pared 3 bases from V and 3 bases from J, leaving 6 bases between. The CDR3 has 13 residues.

The genes are TRBV6-1 and TRBJ1-5; 9 bases match TRBD1. The CDR3 sequence is 14 residues long. CDR1 and CDR2 (germline): MNHNS, SASEGT. J was trimmed by 11 bases and V by 5 bases; bases with no gene match: 10. CDR3 loop: CASSTQGAPGAQHF. The CDR3, as DNA: TGTGCCAGCAGTACACAGGGGGCCCCTGGGGCCCAGCATTTT.

This clonotype was detected only a few times. This chain joins TRBV28 and TRBJ1-1; D perhaps matches TRBD1 (6 bases). Germline CDR1 and CDR2: MDHEN and SYDVKM. The CDR3 loop spans 16 amino acids. Deletions cut 3 bases from V and 2 bases from J, with 16 bases between. DNA of the CDR3: TGTGCCAGCAGTTTGCCCCCACAGGGATTAAACACTGAAGCTTTCTTT. This translates into CASSLPPQGLNTEAFF. The full variable domain, its missing parts supplied by reference TRBV28 and TRBJ1-1, is DVKVTQSSRYLVKRTGEKVFLECVQDMDHENMFWYRQDPGLGLRLIYFSYDVKMKEKGDIPEGYSVSREKKERFSLILESASTNQTSMYLCASSLPPQGLNTEAFFGQGTRLTVV.

V is TRBV4-3 and J is TRBJ2-7; D unclear. The CDR3 consists of 14 residues. Trimming took off 6 bases at V and 4 bases at J, with 16 bases between the two ends. Germline V CDR1 and CDR2: LGHNA, YSLEER. CDR3 loop: CASSRGRNGYEQYF. CDR3 nucleotides: TGCGCCAGCAGTCGCGGACGTAACGGATACGAGCAGTACTTC.

This sequence joins TRBV4-1 and TRBJ2-7, with a tentative D call TRBD1 (6 bases). The V gene's germline CDR1 is MGHRA and CDR2 YSYEKL. The CDR3 has 16 amino acids. Trimming removed 3 bases at V and 4 bases at J, with 19 bases between. The DNA for the CDR3 is TGCGCCAGCAGCCAGCCCGGGACACGGGGTTTTTACGAGCAGTACTTC. Its protein product is CASSQPGTRGFYEQYF.

This chain uses TRBV7-9 with TRBJ1-5, with D maybe TRBD1 (5 bases). V was cut by 1 base and J by 7 bases, with 14 bases left in between. The CDR3 runs 15 residues. CDR1 and CDR2 from the germline V gene are SEHNR and FQNEAQ (reference sequence). CDR3 sequence reads: CASSLGHGGTQPQHF. Here the CDR3 DNA reads TGTGCCAGCAGCTTAGGGCACGGGGGGACCCAGCCCCAGCATTTT.

On this clonotype itself: Germline is not matched at one junction end, which may reflect a read error. The rearrangement links TRBV29-1 to TRBJ2-7; D is unclear. The CDR3 is 11 amino acids. Germline CDR1 and CDR2: SQVTM and ANQGSEA. This CDR3 reads CSASGSYEQSF. The DNA for the CDR3 is TGCAGCGCCTCCGGGTCCTACGAGCAGTCCTTC.

The V gene is TRBV29-1, the J gene TRBJ2-7; D possibly uses TRBD1 or TRBD2 (6 bases each). Between the trimmed V and J ends, which lost 4 bases and 5 bases, there was a span of 9 bases. This CDR3 comprises 11 residues. Germline values: CDR1 SQVTM, CDR2 ANQGSEA. The CDR3 DNA reads TGCAGCGTTGGGGGGGCTCACGAGCAGTACTTC. Amino acids: CSVGGAHEQYF.

This clonotype occurred a few times. This rearrangement joins TRBV3-1 to TRBJ2-3; D might be TRBD2 (6 bases). The V end was cut by 4 bases, the J end by 10 bases, with 15 bases between. Germline CDR1 is LGHDT and CDR2 is YNNKEL (reference sequence). CDR3 size: 13 residues. Written as DNA, the CDR3 is TGTGCCAGCAGCCCGGGGCTGGAGGGATCGCAGTATTTT. Translating gives CASSPGLEGSQYF.

This clonotype was counted many times. The CDR3 spells CASSLGTVNTEAFF. CDR3 in DNA: TGTGCCAGCTCACTTGGGACAGTGAACACTGAAGCTTTCTTT. The chain carries TRBV18 and TRBJ1-1; 7 nucleotides line up with TRBD1. There are 14 residues in the CDR3. CDR1 KGHSH and CDR2 LQKENI come from the germline V gene. J gave up 0 bases and V 4 bases, and 2 bases lay outside the gene matches.

This chain links TRBV7-2 with TRBJ2-5, with D tentatively TRBD2 (6 bases). CDR1 is SGHTA, CDR2 FQGNSA, per germline. With 2 bases removed from V and 5 bases from J, the gap between germline ends came to 12 bases. The length of the CDR3 is 14 residues. CDR3 region: CASSLYRGSETQYF. The CDR3 DNA is TGTGCCAGCAGCTTATATCGGGGGTCCGAGACCCAGTACTTC.

Here the CDR3 DNA reads TGTGCCAGCAGCCAAGAGCGGGGGGGCACAGATACGCAGTATTTT. This gives the protein CASSQERGGTDTQYF. The chain carries TRBV3-1 and TRBJ2-3, with 8 bases identical to TRBD2. CDR1 and CDR2 from the germline V gene are LGHDT and YNNKEL (reference sequence). CDR3 length: 15 amino acids. J gave up 1 base and V 0 bases, and 0 bases lay outside the gene matches.

This clonotype has only a few counts. V usage is TRBV10-2 and J usage is TRBJ2-5, with 7 positions matching TRBD2. Trimming took 1 base from V and 1 from J; bases not matched to a gene: 6. The germline V gene has CDR1 WSHSY and CDR2 SAAADI. The CDR3 spans 16 residues. The CDR3 DNA reads TGCGCCAGCAGTGAGTTCGCTAGCGGAATCCAAGAGACCCAGTACTTC. It encodes CASSEFASGIQETQYF.

CDR3 DNA: TGCGCCAGCAGTGTCCAGTCCTACGAGCAGTACTTC. Its protein product is CASSVQSYEQYF. V and J are TRBV10-2 and TRBJ2-7; D remains ambiguous. The CDR3 runs to 12 residues. Trimming cost V 4 bases and J 1 base, with 5 bases left between them. Germline CDR1 WSHSY, CDR2 SAAADI.